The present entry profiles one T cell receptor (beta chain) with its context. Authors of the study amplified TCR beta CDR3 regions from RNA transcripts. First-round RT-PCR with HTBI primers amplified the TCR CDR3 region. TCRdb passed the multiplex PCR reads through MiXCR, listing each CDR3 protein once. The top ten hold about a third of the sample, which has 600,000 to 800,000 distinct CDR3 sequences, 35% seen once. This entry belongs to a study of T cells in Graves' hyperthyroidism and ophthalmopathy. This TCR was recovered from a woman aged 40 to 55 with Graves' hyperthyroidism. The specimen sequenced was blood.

The CDR3 is CSANPTSGDRVGFGTQYF. CDR3 sequence (DNA): TGCAGTGCCAACCCAACATCGGGGGACAGGGTGGGTTTTGGGACCCAGTACTTC. V and J are TRBV20-1 and TRBJ2-5; 9 bases map to TRBD1. The CDR3 runs to 18 residues. Germline-derived CDR1 and CDR2 are DFQATT and SNEGSKA (reference sequence). V was clipped by 6 bases and J by 7 bases; unmatched bases: 24.